This TCR beta chain comes out of a study of blood T cells in healthy people across ages. Alongside a J-beta primer mix, a sample-barcoded 5' primer served in a second PCR lasting roughly 6 to 11 cycles. TCRdb passed the 5' RACE reads through MiXCR, listing each CDR3 protein once. This repertoire shows a few hundred thousand distinct CDR3 sequences, roughly a quarter found once; its top ten account for roughly 3.5%. A note on this clonotype: Antigen: not known.

The CDR3 spans 13 residues. The germline V and J ends were trimmed by 4 bases and 4 bases, with 11 bases remaining between them. CDR1 and CDR2 from the germline V gene are SGHRS and YFSETQ. Study-wide results and limits: PBMCs that were unsorted prevented a conclusive naive versus antigen-experienced comparison.

Separately, the same data were catalogued under a study of T cells of mothers and their children.

The chain joins TRBV5-1 to TRBJ1-2; no firm D call. The sequencing input was blood. The sequence was collected from a boy between 2 and 15 years old in good health. The CDR3, as DNA: TGCGCCAGCAGCCCGACCGACCGCTATGGCTACACCTTC. Residues: CASSPTDRYGYTF.